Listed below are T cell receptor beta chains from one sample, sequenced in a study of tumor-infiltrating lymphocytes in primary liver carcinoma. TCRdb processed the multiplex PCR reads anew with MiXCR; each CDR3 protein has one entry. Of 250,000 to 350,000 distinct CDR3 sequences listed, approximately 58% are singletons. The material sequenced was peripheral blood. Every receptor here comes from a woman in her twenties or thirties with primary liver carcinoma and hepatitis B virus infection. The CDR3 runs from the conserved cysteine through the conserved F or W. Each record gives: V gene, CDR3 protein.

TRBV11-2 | CASSLVTSGTLHFF
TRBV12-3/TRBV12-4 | CASSLTGRANNSPLHF
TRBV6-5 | CAGRPGISSGGDEQYF
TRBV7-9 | CASSTQGQVTGEQYF
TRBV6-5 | CASSYSHTGELFF
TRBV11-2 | CASSIGIGTYEQYF
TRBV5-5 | CASSYTGWGYNEQFF
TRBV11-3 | CASNLDWTSRRATGELFF
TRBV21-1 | CASSTFAGGPYEQYF
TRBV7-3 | CASSPQARAYGYTF
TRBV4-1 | CASSQILSPLETQYF
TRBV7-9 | CASSRTPQETQYF
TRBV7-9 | CASSTERSTDTQYF
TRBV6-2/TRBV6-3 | CASSPPEINQPQHF
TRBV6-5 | CARSYNSARRNTGELFF
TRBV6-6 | CASSYSISPERNYNEQFF
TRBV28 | CASNQHHRGSGELFF
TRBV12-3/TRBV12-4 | CASSETSGRKDEQFF
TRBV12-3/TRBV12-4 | CTSSLFPNLRRGDNEKLFF
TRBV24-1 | CATSEPGTGSPNEQFF
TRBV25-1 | CASRLREGTYEQYF
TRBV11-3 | CASSLRASGRNRNEQFF
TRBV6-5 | CASSYGTSKIDTQYF
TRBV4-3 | CASSQSSGGKLFF
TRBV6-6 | CASSRQGENIQYF
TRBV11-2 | CAGSPGQDTEAFF
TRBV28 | CASRGQGGPYEQYF
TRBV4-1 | CASSRVIGGNEKLFF
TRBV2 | CASSLRRSSYNSPLHF
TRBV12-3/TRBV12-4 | CASYQDGFNEAFF
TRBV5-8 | CASSEAGTSGSGTDTQYF
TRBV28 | CASSNNGYTF
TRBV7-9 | CASSPRAGGVTNEKLFF
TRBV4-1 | CASGAVAVAPSYNEQFF
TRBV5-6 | CASSSPNYGYTF
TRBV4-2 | CACSPEGNYGYTF
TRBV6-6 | CATRRETSGNYEQYF
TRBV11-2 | CASSPNLAGVVKNIQYF
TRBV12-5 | CASGLTDRGSYTGELFF
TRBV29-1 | CSVERELGTWEPFF
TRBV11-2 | CASSPRQAANTWELFF
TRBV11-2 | CASSPRTGRLAGSTGKLFF
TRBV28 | CASSPRLTGANVLTF
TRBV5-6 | CASSNQRDTDTHYF
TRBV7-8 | CASSLKTSYYEQYF
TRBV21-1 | CASSKSETANYGYTF
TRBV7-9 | CASKLAGHTDTQYF
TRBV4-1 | CASSQGSRTVTQYF